The clone carrying this TCR beta chain was seen only once. Its antigen is unidentified. This CDR3 comprises 14 residues. CDR1 SGHTA and CDR2 FQGTGA come from the germline V gene. J gave up 6 bases and V 4 bases, and 3 bases lay outside the gene matches. This sample is part of a study of Ad26.COV2.S vaccination and SARS-CoV-2 variants. Study summary: Ad26.COV2.S arm of COV1001 included the donor.

Treatment in this sample: 19 received Ad26.COV2.S at low or high dose, single or two shots; about 5 received placebo; per-sample allocation not given. Sampling was done on day 63 after the first vaccine or placebo injection. Its platform was an Ad26 vector, and its expressed antigen was Wuhan-strain SARS-CoV-2 spike. Findings and limits, study-wide: Post-vaccination breadth of spike-specific CD8+ and CD4+ T cell responses was reportedly substantial. Those who received the vaccine showed greater spike-specific TCR breadth than those given placebo.

This table comes from immunoSEQ multiplex PCR, and its TCRdb copy is limited to in-frame clones, with some not included. The sample has around 320,000 clones, approximately 80% seen once; the top ten hold around 2.2%. The chain carries TRBV7-3 and TRBJ2-2; 9 bases line up with TRBD1. Sample: peripheral blood, taken in a trial of Ad26.COV2.S vaccine versus placebo. This clonotype originated in a person aged 18-60 years who received the Ad26.COV2.S COVID-19 vaccine or a placebo. CDR3 in DNA: TGTGCCAGCAGCTGGGGACAGGGTCCCGGGGAGCTGTTTTTT. Residues: CASSWGQGPGELFF.